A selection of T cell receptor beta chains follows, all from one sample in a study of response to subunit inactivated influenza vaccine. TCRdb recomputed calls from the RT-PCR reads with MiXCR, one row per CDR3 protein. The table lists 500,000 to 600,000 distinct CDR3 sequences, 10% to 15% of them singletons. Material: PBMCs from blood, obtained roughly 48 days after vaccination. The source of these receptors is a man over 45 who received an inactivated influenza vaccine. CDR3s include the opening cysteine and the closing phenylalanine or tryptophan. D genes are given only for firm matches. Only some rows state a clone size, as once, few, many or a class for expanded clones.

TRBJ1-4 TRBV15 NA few TGTGCCACCAGCCCCCGACAGACAACTAATGAAAAACTGTTTTTT CATSPRQTTNEKLFF
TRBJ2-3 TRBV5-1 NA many TGCGCCAGCAGCTCCTGGACAGACACAGATACGCAGTATTTT CASSSWTDTDTQYF
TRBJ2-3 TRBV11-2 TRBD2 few TGTGCCAGCAGCCCTACTCCCGGGGGGGGTACGCAGTATTTT CASSPTPGGGTQYF
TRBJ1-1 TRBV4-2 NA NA TGTGCCAGCAGCCAAGAGGTTCCGGGGTATGCTTTCTTT CASSQEVPGYAFF
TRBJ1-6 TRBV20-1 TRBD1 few TGCAGTGCTAGAGGCGGCCCAGGGGGAGCCCCAAATTCACCCCTCCACTTT CSARGGPGGAPNSPLHF
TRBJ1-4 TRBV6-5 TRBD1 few TGTGCCAGCAGTTACTCGTCCGGGACAGGGGACGCAACTAATGAAAAACTGTTTTTT CASSYSSGTGDATNEKLFF
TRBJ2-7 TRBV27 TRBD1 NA TGTGCCAGCAGACCCTTCGCCGGGACAGCCCTATACGAGCAGTACTTC CASRPFAGTALYEQYF
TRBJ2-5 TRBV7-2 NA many TGTGCCAGCAGCTTTAGGGTAGCCGAGACCCAGTACTTC CASSFRVAETQYF
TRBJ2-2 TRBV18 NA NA TGTGCCAGCTCACCACGGCTTTCGGTCACCGGGGAGCTGTTTTTT CASSPRLSVTGELFF
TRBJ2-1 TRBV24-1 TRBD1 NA TGTGCCACCAGTGATTTGGACAGGGCCTCTTACAATGAGCAGTTCTTC CATSDLDRASYNEQFF
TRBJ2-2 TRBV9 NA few TGTGCCAGCAGCGCTGGGACTGCCGGGGCCGGGGAGCTGTTTTTT CASSAGTAGAGELFF
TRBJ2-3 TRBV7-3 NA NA TGTGCCAGCAGCTATGGGGGCTCTAGCACAGATACGCAGTATTTT CASSYGGSSTDTQYF
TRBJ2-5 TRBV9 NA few TGTGCCAGCAGCGTAGCGACTGACCCCAATGCGGCCCAGTACTTC CASSVATDPNAAQYF
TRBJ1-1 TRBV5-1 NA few TGCGCCAGCAGCTTGGCCGGACACAGTGAAGCTTTCTTT CASSLAGHSEAFF
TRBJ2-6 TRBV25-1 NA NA TGTGCCAGCAGGGAAGCGCAAGGGGCCAACGTCCTGACTTTC CASREAQGANVLTF
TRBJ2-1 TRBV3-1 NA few TGTGCCAGCAGCCCCCGGGACAAGACCTACAATGAGCAGTTCTTC CASSPRDKTYNEQFF
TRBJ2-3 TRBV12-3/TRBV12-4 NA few TGTGCCACCAAGCCGTCAACAGATACGCAGTATTTT CATKPSTDTQYF
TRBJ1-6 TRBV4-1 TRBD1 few TGCGCCAGCAGCCAAGGGCCAGGGGGATCAGGAACCCTCCACTTT CASSQGPGGSGTLHF
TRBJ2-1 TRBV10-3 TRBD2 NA TGTGCCATCAGGGGCAGCGGGACGACCTTGGATGAGCAGTTCTTC CAIRGSGTTLDEQFF
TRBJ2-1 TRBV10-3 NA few TGTGCCATCAGTGAGAACCCTTTGCGTGGCGATGAGCAGTTCTTC CAISENPLRGDEQFF
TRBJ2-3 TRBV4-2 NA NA TGTGCCAGCGGCTTGTGGGCAGATACGCAGTATTTT CASGLWADTQYF
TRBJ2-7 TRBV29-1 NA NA TGCAGCGTCTTTGGGGGAGATAAGGGAGGCTACGAGCAGTACTTC CSVFGGDKGGYEQYF
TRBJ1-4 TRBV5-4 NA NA TGTGCCAGCAGCCTCGGCCGGGGGGCCGAAAAACTGTTTTTT CASSLGRGAEKLFF
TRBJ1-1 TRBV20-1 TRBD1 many TGCAGTGCTGGACAGGGCAGGGCTTTCTTT CSAGQGRAFF
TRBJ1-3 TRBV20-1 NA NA TGCAGTGCTAGAGAGTATCGGCCGATCTCTGGAAACACCATATATTTT CSAREYRPISGNTIYF
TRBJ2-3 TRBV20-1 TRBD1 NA TGCAGTGCTAGCAAGGGACAGACTCTTCGGGATACGCAGTATTTT CSASKGQTLRDTQYF
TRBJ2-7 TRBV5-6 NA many TGTGCCAGCAGCTTGGAAGGGGAACTTTACCGGTACGAGCAGTACTTC CASSLEGELYRYEQYF
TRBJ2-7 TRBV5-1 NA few TGCGCCAGCAGCTTGGCCAGTGGCAGACCGCAAGAGCAGTACTTC CASSLASGRPQEQYF
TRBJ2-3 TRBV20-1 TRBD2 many TGCAGTGCTAGAGATCGCACTAGCGGGAGTTTCGCAGATACGCAGTATTTT CSARDRTSGSFADTQYF
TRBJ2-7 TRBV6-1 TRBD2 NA TGTGCCAGCAGCCCGACTAGCGGGAGTCAGGAGCAGTACTTC CASSPTSGSQEQYF
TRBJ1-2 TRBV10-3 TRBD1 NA TGTGCCATCAGTGGACAGGGGGCACGCTATGGCTACACCTTC CAISGQGARYGYTF
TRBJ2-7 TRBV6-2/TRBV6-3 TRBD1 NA TGTGCCAGCAGTTACGGAGGACAGGCCGGCTCCTACGAGCAGTACTTC CASSYGGQAGSYEQYF
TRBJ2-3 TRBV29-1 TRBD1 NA TGCAGCGTTGAGAGGACAGGGCGGGTAGGAGATACGCAGTATTTT CSVERTGRVGDTQYF
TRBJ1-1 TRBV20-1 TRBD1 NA TGCAGTGCTACAGAGGGGGCAAGGAACACTGAAGCTTTCTTT CSATEGARNTEAFF
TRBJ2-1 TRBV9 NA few TGTGCCAGCAGCCCACATACTGAGGGCTTCCCGCGGCAGTTCTTC CASSPHTEGFPRQFF
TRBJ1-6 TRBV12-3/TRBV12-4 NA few TGTGCCAGCACCCTCGGACCGGTAAATTCACCCCTCCACTTT CASTLGPVNSPLHF
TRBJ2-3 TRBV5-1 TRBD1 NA TGCGCCAGCAGCTTGTTTGGGCAGGGGGCAACAGATACGCAGTATTTT CASSLFGQGATDTQYF
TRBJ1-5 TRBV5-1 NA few TGCGCCAGCAGTTTAGACTGGGGGGCCGGTCAGCCCCAGCATTTT CASSLDWGAGQPQHF
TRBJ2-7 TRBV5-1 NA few TGCGCCAGCAGCGTTGGACTGGGACGGTACGAGCAGTACTTC CASSVGLGRYEQYF
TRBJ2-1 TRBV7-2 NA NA TGTGCCAGCAGCAGAGGGGGATACTACAATGAGCAGTTCTTC CASSRGGYYNEQFF
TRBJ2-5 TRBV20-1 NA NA TGCAGTGCTAGAGAGGGGGAGACCCAGTACTTC CSAREGETQYF
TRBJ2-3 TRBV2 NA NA TGTGCCAGCTCCCGACAGGCCGCTAGCACAGATACGCAGTATTTT CASSRQAASTDTQYF
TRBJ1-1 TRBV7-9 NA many TGTGCCAGCAGCTTAGGTCGACGGATGAACACTGAAGCTTTCTTT CASSLGRRMNTEAFF
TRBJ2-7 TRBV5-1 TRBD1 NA TGCGCCAGCAGAGAGACAGGGGCGGGCTACGAGCAGTACTTC CASRETGAGYEQYF
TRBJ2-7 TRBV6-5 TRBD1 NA TGTGCCAGCAGTGACCGGACAGGCGAGCAGTACTTC CASSDRTGEQYF
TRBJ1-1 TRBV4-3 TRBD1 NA TGCGCCAGCAGCCTCTGGACAGGGGTGAACACTGAAGCTTTCTTT CASSLWTGVNTEAFF
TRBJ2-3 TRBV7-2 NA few TGTGCCAGCAGCTTACGGCAGGGTGGGAGCACAGATACGCAGTATTTT CASSLRQGGSTDTQYF
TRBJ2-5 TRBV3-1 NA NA TGTGCCAGCAGCCAAGGTTGGGAGACCCAGTACTTC CASSQGWETQYF
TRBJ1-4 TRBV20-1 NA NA TGCAGTGCGGCAGGAGTGGAGACAGGACCTGAAAAACTGTTTTTT CSAAGVETGPEKLFF
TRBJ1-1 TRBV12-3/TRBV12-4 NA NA TGTGCCAGCAGCCTTACCGCCATGAGGGGTTTCTTT CASSLTAMRGFF
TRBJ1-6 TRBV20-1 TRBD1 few TGCAGTGCTTCCACGATGACAGGGGAGTATTCACCCCTCCACTTT CSASTMTGEYSPLHF
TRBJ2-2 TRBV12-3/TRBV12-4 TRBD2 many TGTGCCAGCAGTTTAGGATGGGGGGGTGCAGTCACCGGGGAGCTGTTTTTT CASSLGWGGAVTGELFF
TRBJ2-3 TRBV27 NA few TGTGCCAGCAGTCTCCTCCTTGGCCAAGGAGATACGCAGTATTTT CASSLLLGQGDTQYF
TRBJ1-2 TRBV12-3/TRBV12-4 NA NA TGTGCCAGCAGTTTGGGCAGGCGTTCAGTTGGCTACACCTTC CASSLGRRSVGYTF
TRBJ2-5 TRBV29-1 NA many TGCAGCGCCGGGGTGTTGGGCAGACCAGCGCAAGAGACCCAGTACTTC CSAGVLGRPAQETQYF
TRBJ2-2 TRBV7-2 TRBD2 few TGTGCCAGCAGCTTAGGATCTAGCGGGACGAGGGAGCTGTTTTTT CASSLGSSGTRELFF
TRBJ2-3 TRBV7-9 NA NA TGTGCCAGCAGTTCAAGTTCGGATACGCAGTATTTT CASSSSSDTQYF
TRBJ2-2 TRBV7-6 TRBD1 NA TGTGCCAGCAGCTATACGGACAGGGGAATCGGGGAGCTGTTTTTT CASSYTDRGIGELFF
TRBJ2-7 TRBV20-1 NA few TGCAGTGCTAAGAGACTTACGGCCTACGAGCAGTACTTC CSAKRLTAYEQYF
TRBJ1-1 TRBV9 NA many TGTGCCAGCAGCGTAGCCCAGGGCTTCGGGACTGAAGCTTTCTTT CASSVAQGFGTEAFF